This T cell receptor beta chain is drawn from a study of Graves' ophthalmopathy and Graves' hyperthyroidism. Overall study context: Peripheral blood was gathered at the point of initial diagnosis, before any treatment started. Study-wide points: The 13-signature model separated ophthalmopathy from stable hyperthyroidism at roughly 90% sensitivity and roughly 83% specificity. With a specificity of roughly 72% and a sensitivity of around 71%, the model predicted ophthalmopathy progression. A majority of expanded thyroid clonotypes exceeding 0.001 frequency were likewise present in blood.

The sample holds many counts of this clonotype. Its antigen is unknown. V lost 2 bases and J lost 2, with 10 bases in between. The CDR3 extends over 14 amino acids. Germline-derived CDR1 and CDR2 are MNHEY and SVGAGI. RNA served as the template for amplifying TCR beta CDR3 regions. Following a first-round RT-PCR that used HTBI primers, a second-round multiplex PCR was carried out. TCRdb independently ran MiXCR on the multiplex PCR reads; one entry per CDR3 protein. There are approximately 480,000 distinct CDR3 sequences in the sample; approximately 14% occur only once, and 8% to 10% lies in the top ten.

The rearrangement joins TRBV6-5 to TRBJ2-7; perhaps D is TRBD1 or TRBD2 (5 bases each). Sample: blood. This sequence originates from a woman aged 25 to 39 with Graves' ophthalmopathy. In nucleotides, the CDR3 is TGTGCCAGCAGTTACCGGGACGGTACCTACGAGCAGTACTTC. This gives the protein CASSYRDGTYEQYF.